Below, one TCR beta chain is given with its context. Its antigen is not identified. Ipilimumab, 1 mg/kg, started 14 to 28 days after autologous transplant. The data were taken from a study of ipilimumab plus nivolumab after autologous stem cell transplantation. Turning to the study itself: Patients received a median of about five ipilimumab and 8 nivolumab doses. Both relapsed and primary refractory DLBCL were included.

V gave up 0 bases and J gave up 5 bases; unmatched junction bases: 6. Germline V lookup: CDR1 SGHAT, CDR2 FQNNGV. This CDR3 has 16 amino acids. Overall study results and limits: The authors say TCR, Treg and microbiome findings warrant further study.

Measured with immunoSEQ multiplex PCR; TCRdb has only the in-frame clones, and not every one. The table lists roughly 25,000 clones, 86% of them singletons. The sample here was PBMCs, taken in a trial of ipilimumab plus nivolumab as post-transplant consolidation. J is TRBJ2-4 and V is TRBV11-2, with 8 positions matching TRBD2. The TCR comes from a male donor with diffuse large B-cell lymphoma. The DNA for the CDR3 is TGTGCCAGCAGCTTAGATCTGGCGGGGGGTCAAAACATTCAGTACTTC. Translation gives CASSLDLAGGQNIQYF.